A selection of T cell receptor beta chains follows, all from one sample in a study of T cells in Graves' hyperthyroidism and ophthalmopathy. TCRdb processed the multiplex PCR reads anew with MiXCR; each CDR3 protein has one entry. The table has hundreds of thousands of distinct CDR3 sequences, approximately 15% seen once. Sequenced input: blood. The source of these receptors is a woman aged 30 to 39 with Graves' hyperthyroidism. Each CDR3 is given with its conserved first and last residue. Fields, in order: J gene, clone size, V gene, D gene, CDR3 protein, CDR3 DNA. D genes are given only for firm matches. The size entry is marked missing in some rows and otherwise reads once, few, many or a size class.

TRBJ1-1,many,TRBV20-1,TRBD1,CSAFSDRGEAGNTEAFF,TGCAGTGCTTTCTCGGACAGGGGGGAGGCTGGAAACACTGAAGCTTTCTTT
TRBJ2-7,few,TRBV29-1,TRBD2,CSALSGSLYEQYF,TGCAGCGCACTCAGCGGGAGTCTTTACGAGCAGTACTTC
TRBJ2-2,few,TRBV12-3/TRBV12-4,NA,CASSRTTGELFF,TGTGCCAGCAGTCGGACTACCGGGGAGCTGTTTTTT
TRBJ2-7,many,TRBV3-1,NA,CASSQEVVGRAYEQYF,TGTGCCAGCAGCCAAGAGGTGGTTGGGCGGGCCTACGAGCAGTACTTC
TRBJ1-5,NA,TRBV30,TRBD1,CAWSPRTGGTNQPQHF,TGTGCCTGGAGTCCCCGGACAGGGGGCACTAATCAGCCCCAGCATTTT
TRBJ1-4,NA,TRBV27,NA,CASKLVRGDNEKLFF,TGTGCCAGCAAGCTGGTGCGAGGGGATAATGAAAAACTGTTTTTT
TRBJ2-3,many,TRBV7-9,TRBD2,CASSIFHGGELTDTQYF,TGTGCCAGCAGCATATTCCACGGGGGGGAACTCACAGATACGCAGTATTTT
TRBJ1-3,NA,TRBV11-2,NA,CASSLGAVTGNTIYF,TGTGCCAGCAGCTTAGGGGCGGTGACGGGAAACACCATATATTTT
TRBJ2-5,NA,TRBV29-1,TRBD2,CSVGEGGETQYF,TGCAGCGTTGGCGAGGGAGGGGAGACCCAGTACTTC
TRBJ2-1,few,TRBV20-1,NA,CSASSSNSYNEQFF,TGCAGTGCTAGTAGTTCCAACTCCTACAATGAGCAGTTCTTC
TRBJ2-5,many,TRBV7-9,NA,CASSPRGLQETQYF,TGTGCCAGCAGCCCTAGGGGCCTTCAAGAGACCCAGTACTTC
TRBJ2-5,few,TRBV9,TRBD1,CASSEDRGETQYF,TGTGCCAGCAGCGAGGACAGGGGAGAGACCCAGTACTTC
TRBJ2-1,many,TRBV10-3,NA,CAIREDPGRNEQFF,TGTGCCATCAGGGAAGATCCCGGCCGCAATGAGCAGTTCTTC
TRBJ2-7,NA,TRBV3-1,NA,CASSRFGAGLSHEQYF,TGTGCCAGCAGCCGTTTCGGGGCAGGCCTCTCCCACGAGCAGTACTTC
TRBJ2-5,many,TRBV12-3/TRBV12-4,NA,CASSFKGAIETQYF,TGTGCCAGCAGTTTTAAAGGCGCGATTGAGACCCAGTACTTC
TRBJ1-1,NA,TRBV30,NA,CAWSRSLDNAFF,TGTGCCTGGAGTAGATCTTTGGACAACGCTTTCTTT
TRBJ2-5,many,TRBV7-2,TRBD1,CASSFGQGHETQYF,TGTGCCAGCAGCTTCGGACAGGGGCACGAGACCCAGTACTTC
TRBJ2-3,many,TRBV7-9,NA,CASSLNRQYTDTQYF,TGTGCCAGCAGCTTAAATAGACAGTACACAGATACGCAGTATTTT
TRBJ2-2,NA,TRBV20-1,TRBD1,CSARPLGQALAGELFF,TGCAGTGCTAGACCCTTAGGACAGGCCTTGGCGGGGGAGCTGTTTTTT
TRBJ2-7,few,TRBV6-1,TRBD1,CASRIPGQGRGEQYF,TGTGCCAGCAGGATACCGGGACAGGGAAGGGGCGAGCAGTACTTC
TRBJ2-7,many,TRBV29-1,TRBD2,CSVGGSGMEEQYF,TGCAGCGTTGGTGGTAGCGGGATGGAGGAGCAGTACTTC
TRBJ2-7,NA,TRBV19,TRBD2,CASSRLAGTTSSSYEQYF,TGTGCCAGTAGTCGACTAGCGGGTACAACCAGCTCCTCCTACGAGCAGTACTTC
TRBJ2-1,few,TRBV11-2,TRBD1,CASSPRDRGFFNEQFF,TGTGCCAGCAGCCCCCGGGACAGGGGTTTTTTTAATGAGCAGTTCTTC
TRBJ1-1,many,TRBV28,NA,CASSYTQDKAFF,TGTGCCAGCAGTTACACCCAGGATAAAGCTTTCTTT
TRBJ2-2,many,TRBV2,TRBD2,CASSSGANTGELFF,TGTGCCAGCAGCAGCGGGGCGAACACCGGGGAGCTGTTTTTT
TRBJ2-7,NA,TRBV7-2,NA,CASSGTGEQYF,TGTGCCAGCAGCGGAACGGGCGAGCAGTACTTC
TRBJ2-2,NA,TRBV20-1,TRBD2,CSAGKLAGDNTGELFF,TGCAGTGCCGGAAAACTAGCGGGAGACAACACCGGGGAGCTGTTTTTT
TRBJ1-4,NA,TRBV6-1,NA,CASRPYRATNEKLFF,TGTGCCAGCAGACCCTACAGGGCAACTAATGAAAAACTGTTTTTT
TRBJ2-1,few,TRBV20-1,NA,CSARDYSSVGEQFF,TGCAGTGCTAGAGACTACTCCTCGGTAGGCGAGCAGTTCTTC
TRBJ2-2,few,TRBV30,NA,CAWRVPRTNTGELFF,TGTGCCTGGAGAGTCCCCAGGACGAACACCGGGGAGCTGTTTTTT
TRBJ2-2,NA,TRBV15,NA,CATIGLAGTGELFF,TGTGCCACCATAGGGTTGGCTGGGACCGGGGAGCTGTTTTTT
TRBJ2-1,few,TRBV30,TRBD2,CAWSVRERGGRAYNEQFF,TGTGCCTGGAGTGTACGGGAACGGGGCGGGAGAGCCTACAATGAGCAGTTCTTC
TRBJ1-5,many,TRBV6-1,NA,CASSSGQEQPQHF,TGTGCCAGCAGTTCGGGTCAGGAACAGCCCCAGCATTTT
TRBJ1-6,many,TRBV27,NA,CASSLAYARGGPLHF,TGTGCCAGCAGTTTAGCATACGCGCGGGGGGGGCCCCTCCACTTT
TRBJ2-7,few,TRBV27,TRBD2,CASSSGLAGPKGLEQYF,TGTGCCAGCAGTTCCGGACTAGCGGGACCGAAAGGTCTCGAGCAGTACTTC
TRBJ2-1,NA,TRBV6-5,NA,CASSLDRNERFF,TGTGCCAGCAGTCTCGACCGGAATGAGCGGTTCTTC
TRBJ1-6,NA,TRBV28,NA,CASSPRAYNSPLHF,TGTGCCAGCAGCCCGAGGGCCTATAATTCACCCCTCCACTTT
TRBJ1-1,many,TRBV6-5,NA,CASSYSAGGDTEAFF,TGTGCCAGCAGTTACTCCGCCGGGGGAGACACTGAGGCTTTCTTT
TRBJ2-2,many,TRBV12-3/TRBV12-4,TRBD2,CASSLHQLAGSTGELFF,TGTGCCAGCAGTTTACACCAGCTAGCGGGTAGTACCGGGGAGCTGTTTTTT
TRBJ2-2,many,TRBV12-3/TRBV12-4,TRBD2,CASSLAGTNTGELFF,TGTGCCAGCAGCTTAGCGGGAACGAACACCGGGGAGCTGTTTTTT
TRBJ1-1,many,TRBV7-9,NA,CASSSVTEAFF,TGTGCCAGCAGCTCAGTCACTGAAGCTTTCTTT
TRBJ2-1,many,TRBV7-8,NA,CASSLVYNEQFF,TGTGCCAGCAGCTTAGTTTACAATGAGCAGTTCTTC
TRBJ2-7,few,TRBV11-1,TRBD2,CASSLVGGSLYEQYF,TGTGCCAGCAGCTTAGTGGGAGGGAGTCTGTACGAGCAGTACTTC
TRBJ2-7,few,TRBV6-1,TRBD1,CASCFSQGAFRQYF,TGTGCCAGCTGCTTTTCACAGGGGGCCTTTCGGCAGTACTTC
TRBJ2-7,NA,TRBV4-1,TRBD2,CASSQGASGRNEQYF,TGCGCCAGCAGCCAAGGGGCTAGCGGGAGGAACGAGCAGTACTTC
TRBJ2-1,NA,TRBV20-1,TRBD2,CSANREGLLNEQFF,TGCAGTGCCAATCGGGAGGGCCTACTAAATGAGCAGTTCTTC
TRBJ2-2,many,TRBV7-8,TRBD2,CASSLAYAGAGELFF,TGTGCCAGCAGCTTAGCGTACGCGGGGGCCGGGGAGCTGTTTTTT
TRBJ2-5,many,TRBV6-5,NA,CASSYSKGRTTGQTQYF,TGTGCCAGCAGTTACTCGAAAGGTCGGACCACCGGGCAGACCCAGTACTTC
TRBJ2-7,many,TRBV12-3/TRBV12-4,TRBD2,CASSLQGTSGGGQYF,TGTGCCAGCAGTCTACAGGGCACTAGCGGGGGGGGGCAGTACTTC
TRBJ1-1,many,TRBV29-1,NA,CSVDLGVMNTEAFF,TGCAGCGTGGACTTAGGAGTAATGAACACTGAAGCTTTCTTT